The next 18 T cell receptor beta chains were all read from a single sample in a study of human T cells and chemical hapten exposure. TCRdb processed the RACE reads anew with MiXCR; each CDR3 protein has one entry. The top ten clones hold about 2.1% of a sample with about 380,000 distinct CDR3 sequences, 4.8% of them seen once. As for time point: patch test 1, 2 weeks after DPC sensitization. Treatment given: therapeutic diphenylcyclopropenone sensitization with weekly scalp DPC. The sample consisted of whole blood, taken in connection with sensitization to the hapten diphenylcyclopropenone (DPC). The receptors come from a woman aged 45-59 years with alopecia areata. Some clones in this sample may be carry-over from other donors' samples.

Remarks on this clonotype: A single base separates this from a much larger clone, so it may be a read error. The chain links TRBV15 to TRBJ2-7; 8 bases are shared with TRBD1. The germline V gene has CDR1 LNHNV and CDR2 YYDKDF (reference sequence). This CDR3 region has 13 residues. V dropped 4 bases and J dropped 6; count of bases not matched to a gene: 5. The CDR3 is CATSMDRAGEQYF. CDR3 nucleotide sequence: TGTGCCACCAGCATGGACAGGGCGGGCGAGCAGTACTTC.

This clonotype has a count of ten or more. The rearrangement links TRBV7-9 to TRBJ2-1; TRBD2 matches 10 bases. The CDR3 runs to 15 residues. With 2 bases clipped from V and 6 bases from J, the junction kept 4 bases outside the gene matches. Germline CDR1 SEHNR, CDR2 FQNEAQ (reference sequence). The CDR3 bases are TGTGCCAGCAGCTTAAGGATAGCGGGGGGCAATGAGCAGTTCTTC. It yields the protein CASSLRIAGGNEQFF.

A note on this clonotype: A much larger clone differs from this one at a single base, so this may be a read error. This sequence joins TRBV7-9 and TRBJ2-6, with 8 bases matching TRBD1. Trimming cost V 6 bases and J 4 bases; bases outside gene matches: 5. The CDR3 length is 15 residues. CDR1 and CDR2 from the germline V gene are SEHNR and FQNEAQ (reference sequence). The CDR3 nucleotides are TGTGCCAGCAGTCGGACAGGGAAGGGGGCCAACGTCCTGACTTTC. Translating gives CASSRTGKGANVLTF.

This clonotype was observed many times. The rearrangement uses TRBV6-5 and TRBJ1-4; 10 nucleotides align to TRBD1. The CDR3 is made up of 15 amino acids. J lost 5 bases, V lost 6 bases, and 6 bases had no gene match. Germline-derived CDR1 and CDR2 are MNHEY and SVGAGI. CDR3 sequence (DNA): TGTGCCAGCAGACCCGACAGGGGGCACAATGAAAAACTGTTTTTT. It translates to CASRPDRGHNEKLFF.

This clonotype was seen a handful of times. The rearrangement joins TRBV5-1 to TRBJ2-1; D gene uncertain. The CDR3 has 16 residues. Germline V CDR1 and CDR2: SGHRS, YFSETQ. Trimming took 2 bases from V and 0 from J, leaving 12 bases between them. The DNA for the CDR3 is TGCGCCAGCAGCTTAGGGCCCCAGAGCTCCTACAATGAGCAGTTCTTC. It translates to CASSLGPQSSYNEQFF.

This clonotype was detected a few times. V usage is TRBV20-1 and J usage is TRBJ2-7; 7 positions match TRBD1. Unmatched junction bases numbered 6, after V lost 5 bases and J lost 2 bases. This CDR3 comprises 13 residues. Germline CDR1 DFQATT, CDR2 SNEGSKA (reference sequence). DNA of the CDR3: TGCAGTGCTGGTCCGACAGGGACCTACGAGCAGTACTTC. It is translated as CSAGPTGTYEQYF.

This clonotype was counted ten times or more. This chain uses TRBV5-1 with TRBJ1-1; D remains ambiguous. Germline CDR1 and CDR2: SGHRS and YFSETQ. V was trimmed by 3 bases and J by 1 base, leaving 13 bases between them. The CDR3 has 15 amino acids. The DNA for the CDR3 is TGCGCCAGCAGCTCCCGCGGGCAGCAGAACACTGAAGCTTTCTTT. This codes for CASSSRGQQNTEAFF.

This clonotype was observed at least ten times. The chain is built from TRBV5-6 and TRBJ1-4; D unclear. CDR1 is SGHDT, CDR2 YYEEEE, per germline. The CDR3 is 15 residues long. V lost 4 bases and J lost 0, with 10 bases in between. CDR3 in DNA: TGTGCCAGCAGCCCACACGGAACAACTAATGAAAAACTGTTTTTT. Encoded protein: CASSPHGTTNEKLFF.

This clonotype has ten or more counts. The chain's CDR3 is CASSFWGIGTEAFF. For the CDR3, the DNA is TGCGCCAGCAGCTTCTGGGGGATTGGGACTGAAGCTTTCTTT. J is TRBJ1-1 and V is TRBV5-1; possible D gene TRBD1, 5 bases. The CDR3 contains 14 residues. Germline loops: CDR1 SGHRS, CDR2 YFSETQ. Trimming took 2 bases from V and 5 from J, leaving 13 bases between them.

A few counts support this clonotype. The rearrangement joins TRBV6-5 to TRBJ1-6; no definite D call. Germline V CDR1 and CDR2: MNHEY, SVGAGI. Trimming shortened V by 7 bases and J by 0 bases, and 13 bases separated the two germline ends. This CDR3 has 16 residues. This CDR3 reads CASTRLGSSYNSPLHF. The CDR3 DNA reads TGTGCCAGCACCCGACTAGGGAGCTCCTATAATTCACCCCTCCACTTT.

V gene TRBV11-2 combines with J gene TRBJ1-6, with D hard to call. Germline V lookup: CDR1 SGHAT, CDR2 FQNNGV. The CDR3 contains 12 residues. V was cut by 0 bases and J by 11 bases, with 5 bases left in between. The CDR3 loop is CASSLEIAPLHF. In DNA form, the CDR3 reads TGTGCCAGCAGCTTAGAAATTGCACCCCTCCACTTT.

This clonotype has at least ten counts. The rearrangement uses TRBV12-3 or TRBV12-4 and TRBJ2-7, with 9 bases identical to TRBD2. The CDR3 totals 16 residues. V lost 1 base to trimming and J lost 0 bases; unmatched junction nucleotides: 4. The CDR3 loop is CASSLVLAGHSYEQYF. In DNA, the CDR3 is TGTGCCAGCAGTTTAGTGCTAGCGGGGCACTCCTACGAGCAGTACTTC.

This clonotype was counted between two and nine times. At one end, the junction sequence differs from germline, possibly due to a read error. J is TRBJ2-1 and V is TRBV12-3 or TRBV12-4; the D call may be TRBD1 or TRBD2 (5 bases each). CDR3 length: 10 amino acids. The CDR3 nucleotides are TGTGCCAGCAGTTTGGGGACCACCTGCTTC. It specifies CASSLGTTCF.

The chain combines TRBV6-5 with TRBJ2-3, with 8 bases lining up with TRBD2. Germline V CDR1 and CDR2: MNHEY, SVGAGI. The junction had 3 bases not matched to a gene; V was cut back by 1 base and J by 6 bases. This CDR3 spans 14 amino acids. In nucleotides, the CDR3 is TGTGCCAGCAGTTACTACGGGGGGGGTGATACGCAGTATTTT. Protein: CASSYYGGGDTQYF.

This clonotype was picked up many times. The CDR3 DNA follows: TGCAGTGCTAGAGACCCGACTAGCGGGAGGGCTTTTGGTGAGCAGTTCTTC. Amino acids: CSARDPTSGRAFGEQFF. The V call is TRBV20-1, the J call TRBJ2-1, with TRBD2 identical over 14 bases. V was pared by 0 bases and J by 9 bases, with 10 bases of the junction left unmatched. Germline V gene lookup returns CDR1 DFQATT and CDR2 SNEGSKA (reference sequence). This CDR3 is built from 17 residues.

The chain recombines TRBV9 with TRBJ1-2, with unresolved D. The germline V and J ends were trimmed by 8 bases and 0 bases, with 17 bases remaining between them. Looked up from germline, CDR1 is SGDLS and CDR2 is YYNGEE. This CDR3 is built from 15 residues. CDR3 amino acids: CASSGQNLANYGYTF. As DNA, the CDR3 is TGTGCCAGTTCCGGGCAGAACTTAGCTAACTATGGCTACACCTTC.

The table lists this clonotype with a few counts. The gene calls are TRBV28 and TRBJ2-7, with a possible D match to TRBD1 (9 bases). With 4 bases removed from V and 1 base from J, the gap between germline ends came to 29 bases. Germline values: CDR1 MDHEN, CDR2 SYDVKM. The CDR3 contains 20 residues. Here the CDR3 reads CASSSLRTGVPTSVSYEQYF. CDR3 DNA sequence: TGTGCCAGCAGTTCCCTGAGGACAGGGGTCCCGACTAGCGTTTCCTACGAGCAGTACTTC.

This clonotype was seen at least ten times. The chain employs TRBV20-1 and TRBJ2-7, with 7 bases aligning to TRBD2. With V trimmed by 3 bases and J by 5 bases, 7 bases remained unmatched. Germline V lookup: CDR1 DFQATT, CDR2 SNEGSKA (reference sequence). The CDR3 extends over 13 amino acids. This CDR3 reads CSASGRRINEQYF. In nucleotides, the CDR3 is TGCAGTGCTAGCGGGAGGAGAATCAACGAGCAGTACTTC.